These 24 T cell receptor beta chains originate from one sample sequenced in a study of early T cells in non-severe SARS-CoV-2 infection. TCRdb independently ran MiXCR on the 5' RACE reads; one entry per CDR3 protein. This table has some 29,000 distinct CDR3 sequences, around 5% appearing once. The material sequenced was whole blood. These receptors all come from an adult who was a healthcare worker with PCR-confirmed SARS-CoV-2 infection or an uninfected control (not recorded which).

The sample holds many counts of this clonotype. The CDR3 DNA sequence: TGTGCCAGCAGTTCGCGGGAGTACGGGCGGTACGAGCAGTACTTC. As protein: CASSSREYGRYEQYF. The chain uses TRBV12-3 or TRBV12-4 and TRBJ2-7; TRBD2 matches at 7 bases. Trimming at V came to 4 bases and at J to 4 bases, leaving 10 bases not matched to a gene. The CDR3 contains 15 residues.

The sample holds many counts of this clonotype. V gene TRBV19 combines with J gene TRBJ2-7, with D hard to call. Per the germline V gene, CDR1 is LNHDA and CDR2 is SQIVND (reference sequence). Deletions cut 5 bases from V and 1 base from J, with 15 bases between. The CDR3 sequence is 15 residues long. CDR3 coding DNA: TGTGCCAGTAGTTCTAAGATTTTTGGGTCCTACGAGCAGTACTTC. Translation gives CASSSKIFGSYEQYF.

The chain is built from TRBV19 and TRBJ2-1; D might be TRBD2 (5 bases). The germline gives CDR1 LNHDA, CDR2 SQIVND (reference sequence). Trimming took 0 bases from V and 1 from J, leaving 10 bases between them. This CDR3 comprises 16 residues. CDR3 coding DNA: TGTGCCAGTAGTATAGAGGACTCCCCGTCCTACAATGAGCAGTTCTTC. Encoded protein: CASSIEDSPSYNEQFF.

About this clonotype itself: Being one base from a much bigger clone, this may be a read error. The chain has TRBV18 and TRBJ2-1, with D possibly TRBD2 on 6 matching bases. Germline CDR1 and CDR2: KGHSH and LQKENI. This CDR3 has 16 amino acids. V was trimmed by 5 bases and J by 2 bases, leaving 16 bases between them. The CDR3 is CASSSREPVAYNEQFF. The DNA of the CDR3 is TGTGCCAGCTCATCCCGGGAGCCGGTGGCCTACAATGAGCAGTTCTTC. Based on the CDR3 plus reference TRBV18 and TRBJ2-1, the full variable domain is NAGVMQNPRHLVRRRGQEARLRCSPMKGHSHVYWYRQLPEEGLKFMVYLQKENIIDESGMPKERFSAEFPKEGPSILRIQQVVRGDSAAYFCASSSREPVAYNEQFFGPGTRLTVL.

With respect to this clonotype: Just one base apart from a much larger clone, this may be a read error. This chain connects TRBV15 to TRBJ2-3; D remains unclear. CDR1 is LNHNV and CDR2 is YYDKDF in the germline V gene (reference sequence). This CDR3 spans 13 amino acids. The CDR3 nucleotides are TGTGTCACCAGCAGAGCTTGGTCAGATACGCAGTATTTT. As protein: CVTSRAWSDTQYF. Drawing the rest from reference TRBV15 and TRBJ2-3, the complete variable domain is DAMVIQNPRYQVTQFGKPVTLSCSQTLNHNVMYWYQQKSSQAPKLLFHYYDKDFNNEADTPDNFQSRRPNTSFCFLDIRSPGLGDTAMYLCVTSRAWSDTQYFGPGTRLTVL.

The chain has TRBV5-4 and TRBJ2-3; no definite D call. Trimming pared 10 bases from V and 4 bases from J, leaving 19 bases between. This CDR3 comprises 14 residues. Per germline, CDR1 SGHNT and CDR2 YYREEE (reference sequence). CDR3 region: CALGDEKPPDTQYF. The CDR3 DNA reads TGTGCCCTAGGAGACGAAAAGCCTCCAGATACGCAGTATTTT.

This sequence joins TRBV7-8 and TRBJ2-2; TRBD1 matches 8 bases. Trimming removed 5 bases from V and 4 bases from J; junction bases left unmatched: 9. CDR1 is SGHVS and CDR2 is FQNEAQ in the germline V gene. The CDR3 has 16 residues. CDR3 bases: TGTGCCAGCAGCCCTCCCAGGGGGCTCGGCACCGGGGAGCTGTTTTTT. This gives the protein CASSPPRGLGTGELFF.

This clonotype was seen ten or more times. V usage is TRBV11-2 and J usage is TRBJ2-2; TRBD2 aligns across 10 bases. The V gene end was trimmed by 6 bases and the J gene end by 8 bases; junction bases not matched to a gene: 6. Germline V gene data show CDR1 as SGHAT and CDR2 as FQNNGV. The CDR3 loop spans 14 amino acids. CDR3 in amino acids: CASRRTSGSGELFF. Here the CDR3 DNA reads TGTGCCAGCAGGCGGACTAGCGGTTCAGGGGAGCTGTTTTTT.

Many counts were recorded for this clonotype. The V and J genes are TRBV5-1 and TRBJ1-2, with 7 nucleotides matching TRBD1. Germline CDR1 reads SGHRS; CDR2 reads YFSETQ. The CDR3 contains 13 residues. V trimming: 5 bases; J trimming: 2 bases; junction bases outside the gene matches: 3. CDR3 residues: CASSTGANYGYTF. The CDR3 bases are TGCGCCAGCAGTACAGGGGCGAACTATGGCTACACCTTC.

The rearrangement joins TRBV12-3 or TRBV12-4 to TRBJ2-5; D call uncertain. V was shortened by 3 bases and J by 4 bases, with 15 bases between the two germline ends. The CDR3 has 15 residues. As DNA, the CDR3 is TGTGCCAGCAGTTTGGCAGCAGCCCTCGTAGAGACCCAGTACTTC. Residues: CASSLAAALVETQYF.

The sample holds many counts of this clonotype. The chain combines TRBV5-1 with TRBJ2-2; 7 positions match TRBD1. The CDR3 loop spans 14 amino acids. Germline-derived CDR1 and CDR2 are SGHRS and YFSETQ. After removal of 0 bases from V and 5 bases from J, the junction contained 1 base not matched to a gene. CDR3 sequence (DNA): TGCGCCAGCAGCTTGGGGGGACAGACCGGGGAGCTGTTTTTT. Its protein is CASSLGGQTGELFF.

The chain is built from TRBV12-3 or TRBV12-4 and TRBJ2-7; 9 bases align to TRBD2. The CDR3 spans 17 residues. Trimming at V came to 6 bases and at J to 7 bases, leaving 19 bases not matched to a gene. CDR3 sequence: CASSPGYSGGSLREQYF. In nucleotides, the CDR3 is TGTGCCAGCAGCCCCGGGTATAGCGGGGGCTCCCTTCGAGAGCAGTACTTC.

The chain links TRBV7-6 to TRBJ2-5, with 7 bases fitting TRBD1. CDR3 length: 14 residues. CDR1 is SGHVS, CDR2 FNYEAQ, per germline. V trimming: 4 bases; J trimming: 6 bases; junction bases outside the gene matches: 8. The CDR3 loop is CASSSRGPRQTQYF. The CDR3 DNA reads TGTGCCAGCAGCTCGAGGGGGCCGAGGCAGACCCAGTACTTC.

This clonotype has ten or more counts. The chain combines TRBV7-9 with TRBJ1-2; weak D call: TRBD1 (6 bases). V lost 5 bases and J 8 bases, leaving 15 bases between the germline ends. Germline assignment: CDR1 SEHNR and CDR2 FQNEAQ (reference sequence). The CDR3 is made up of 13 amino acids. The CDR3 nucleotides read TGTGCCAGCAGCCTACCCACAGGGCGGGGCTACACCTTC. Translated, it gives CASSLPTGRGYTF.

V usage is TRBV11-2 and J usage is TRBJ1-2, with TRBD1 identical over 9 bases. The germline CDR1 and CDR2 sequences are SGHAT and FQNNGV. The CDR3 loop spans 15 amino acids. V trimming: 1 base; J trimming: 3 bases; junction bases outside the gene matches: 3. CDR3 protein: CASSLAGTGYYGYTF. DNA of the CDR3: TGTGCCAGCAGCTTAGCAGGGACAGGGTACTATGGCTACACCTTC.

This clonotype occurred many times. V is TRBV10-2 and J is TRBJ2-7; D unclear. V was cut by 3 bases and J by 0 bases, with 12 bases left in between. The CDR3 is made up of 15 amino acids. Germline CDR1 is WSHSY and CDR2 is SAAADI. The CDR3 nucleotides are TGCGCCAGCAGTGATCTTCCAGGCATCTCCTACGAGCAGTACTTC. Its protein is CASSDLPGISYEQYF.

This clonotype was found many times. The genes are TRBV6-5 and TRBJ2-7; D is perhaps TRBD2 (6 bases). This CDR3 is 14 amino acids long. Germline values: CDR1 MNHEY, CDR2 SVGAGI. Trimming stripped 4 bases from V and 2 bases from J, with 12 bases between. This CDR3 reads CASSWRREAYEQYF. CDR3 DNA: TGTGCCAGCAGTTGGCGGAGGGAAGCCTACGAGCAGTACTTC.

Ten or more counts support this clonotype. The chain uses TRBV29-1 and TRBJ2-7; weak D call: TRBD1 (5 bases). Germline CDR1 and CDR2: SQVTM and ANQGSEA. V was clipped by 4 bases and J by 5 bases, with 12 bases between them. This CDR3 is 12 amino acids long. The CDR3 DNA sequence: TGCAGCGTTGTCAGGGATGCCCACGAGCAGTACTTC. The encoded protein is CSVVRDAHEQYF.

This clonotype was detected a few times. The chain links TRBV2 to TRBJ1-1; perhaps TRBD1 as D (5 bases). The CDR3 runs to 14 residues. Germline CDR1 reads SNHLY; CDR2 reads FYNNEI. V lost 8 bases and J lost 4, with 17 bases in between. The CDR3 region is CASGRQTSGTEAFF. The CDR3 DNA reads as TGTGCCAGCGGTCGACAGACGTCAGGCACTGAAGCTTTCTTT.

This clonotype was observed at least ten times. V gene TRBV2 combines with J gene TRBJ2-1; D might be TRBD1 or TRBD2, each matching 6 bases. Per the germline V gene, CDR1 is SNHLY and CDR2 is FYNNEI. The V gene lost 11 bases and the J gene lost 6 bases, with 11 bases spanning the gap. The CDR3 is 11 amino acids. This CDR3 reads CAGRGVNEQFF. The DNA for the CDR3 is TGTGCCGGAAGGGGGGTCAATGAGCAGTTCTTC.

This chain connects TRBV10-3 to TRBJ2-1, with a weak D call TRBD2 (7 bases). V gave up 2 bases and J gave up 5 bases, with 19 bases separating them. Germline lookup yields CDR1 ENHRY and CDR2 SYGVKD. This CDR3 comprises 17 residues. CDR3 protein: CAISERGTTLLHNEQFF. The CDR3 DNA reads as TGTGCCATCAGTGAGAGGGGGACTACCCTCCTCCACAATGAGCAGTTCTTC.

This clonotype was detected ten times or more. The chain carries TRBV30 and TRBJ1-2, with no clear D. Germline-derived CDR1 and CDR2 are GTSNPN and SVGIG (reference sequence). The CDR3 loop spans 13 amino acids. V lost 0 bases to trimming and J lost 9 bases, with 14 bases between them. Here the CDR3 DNA reads TGTGCCTGGAGTGTCAGTGGGCACTTGAGCTACACCTTC. Encoded protein: CAWSVSGHLSYTF.

This clonotype has a handful of counts. This chain links TRBV12-3 or TRBV12-4 with TRBJ2-7; TRBD1 agrees at 9 bases. V was pared by 5 bases and J by 6 bases, with 11 bases of the junction left unmatched. CDR3 length equals 15 residues. This chain's CDR3 is CASSPGTGRLGEQYF. CDR3 bases: TGTGCCAGCAGTCCCGGGACAGGGAGGTTGGGCGAGCAGTACTTC.

This clonotype was counted many times. The CDR3 DNA follows: TGCGCCAGCAGCGGTAGCGGGGCCACAGATACGCAGTATTTT. This gives the protein CASSGSGATDTQYF. This chain connects TRBV5-1 to TRBJ2-3; 8 positions match TRBD2. V trimming: 4 bases; J trimming: 2 bases; junction bases outside the gene matches: 3. Germline V CDR1 and CDR2: SGHRS, YFSETQ. This CDR3 contains 14 residues.